This T cell receptor (beta chain) was recorded in a study of blood T cells in healthy people across ages (dated by TCRdb to between 2014 and 2017). About the investigation overall: In model experiments, template switching captured about one uniquely barcoded TCR beta cDNA molecule for every two T cells. Donors of different ages were randomly distributed across sequencing lanes to avoid experimental bias. Two additional independent replicas of 1 million unique cDNA reads from the same blood draw were analyzed for two donors (one aged 18 to 30 and one aged 80 or older). Using deep sequencing normalized with unique cDNA molecular identifiers, the study measured how TCR beta repertoire diversity changes with age. Four age groups were formed from the donors: young (average approximately 15 years), middle-aged (less than 40), aged (approximately 60) and long-lived (approximately 78). The research as a whole found: The percentage of naive T cells measured by flow cytometry correlated strongly with observed TCR beta diversity. Because profiling used bulk unsorted PBMCs, naive and antigen-experienced compartments could not be compared conclusively. Compared with the aged group, the long-lived group had more naive CD4+ T cells, fewer expanded clones and increased TCR diversity, suggesting age selection. Estimates of total diversity based on one million sequenced T cells were considered lower bounds and underestimates. As age increased, observed TCR beta diversity per million T cells dropped in a roughly linear way, and a significant reduction was already evident by age 40. Donor CMV infection status was unknown, potentially confounding age-related changes in expanded clonotypes.

The CDR3, from cysteine to phenylalanine, totals 15 residues. The DNA shown is the 45-base CDR3, in frame from base 1. From the germline V gene (reference sequence), CDR1 is SEHNR and CDR2 is FQNEAQ. V lost 2 bases and J lost 0 bases; the stretch between them is 10 bases long. With regard to this clonotype: The clone's antigen remains unknown. No base quality values were provided; no much bigger clone lies one nucleotide off.

The library was built by means of 5' RACE. The sequencing machine was an Illumina HiSeq 2500. A second 7 to 11 cycle PCR used a sample-barcoded 5' primer and a J-beta primer mix. A template-switch 5' adaptor carrying 12 random nucleotides introduced a unique molecular identifier onto each TCR beta cDNA molecule. Each sample yielded at least 2.5 million CDR3-containing paired-end reads. All of the RNA was converted into first-strand cDNA using the Mint cDNA synthesis kit, with a TRBC-specific oligonucleotide serving as the primer. After uracil-DNA glycosylase treatment, a first 18-cycle PCR used universal primers M1SS and BC2_uni_R on all cDNA. Turning to the authors' computational methods: For normalization, 1 million high-quality reads, each with a distinct molecular identifier, were randomly selected from each sample. Reads sharing molecular identifiers were discarded rather than binned into consensus sequences. CDR3 identification, clonotype clustering and error correction used MiTCR with a Q25 quality threshold and the strictest error-elimination algorithm. A nonparametric unseen species model with Euler transformation was used to estimate lower-bound total TCR beta diversity. TCRdb reprocessed the public reads (quality trimming at Q25 with fastp, clone calling with MiXCR) and kept in-frame beta chains. Each CDR3 protein appears once, grouped with its most common genes and DNA. TCRdb, rather than the study authors, made the V and J calls. This sample comprises about 1.1 million distinct CDR3 sequences, 35% to 45% of them detected only once. The ten biggest clones cover less than 15% of the sample.

The approximately 39 donors, aged about 6 to 100 years, were systemically healthy Caucasian individuals from Russia. Each donor gave 9.5 to 10 milliliters of peripheral blood, drawn into EDTA-treated Vacutainer tubes. Ficoll-Paque density-gradient centrifugation was used to isolate PBMCs, with at least 7 million per sample. Trizol reagent was used to extract total RNA from the PBMCs, yielding at least 5 micrograms per sample. The percentages of naive CD45RAhigh/CD27high T cells were determined by flow cytometry on a PBMC aliquot from every donor. Material: blood. This receptor chain uses TRBV7-9 and TRBJ1-1, with the D gene uncertain. The source of this sequence is a man younger than 35 in good health. CDR3 protein: CASSLIDGMNTEAFF. The nucleotides read TGTGCCAGCAGCTTAATCGACGGGATGAACACTGAAGCTTTCTTT.